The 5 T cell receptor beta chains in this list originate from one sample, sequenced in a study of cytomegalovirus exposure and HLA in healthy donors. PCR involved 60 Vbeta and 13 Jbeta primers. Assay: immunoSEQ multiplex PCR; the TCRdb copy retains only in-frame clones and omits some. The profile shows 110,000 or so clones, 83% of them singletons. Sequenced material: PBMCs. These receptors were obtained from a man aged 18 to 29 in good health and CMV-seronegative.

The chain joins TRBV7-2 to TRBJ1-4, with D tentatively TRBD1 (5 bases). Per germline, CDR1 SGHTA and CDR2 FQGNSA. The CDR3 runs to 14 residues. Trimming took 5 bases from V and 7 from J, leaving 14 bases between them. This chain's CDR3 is CASSGGQGSEKLFF. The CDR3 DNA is TGTGCCAGCAGCGGTGGGCAGGGAAGTGAAAAACTGTTTTTT.

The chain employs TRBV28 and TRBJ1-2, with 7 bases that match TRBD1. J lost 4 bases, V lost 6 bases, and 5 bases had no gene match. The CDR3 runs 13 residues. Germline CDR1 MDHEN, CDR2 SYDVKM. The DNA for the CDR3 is TGTGCCAGCAGCTTGGGGACAGTCTATGGCTACACCTTC. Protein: CASSLGTVYGYTF.

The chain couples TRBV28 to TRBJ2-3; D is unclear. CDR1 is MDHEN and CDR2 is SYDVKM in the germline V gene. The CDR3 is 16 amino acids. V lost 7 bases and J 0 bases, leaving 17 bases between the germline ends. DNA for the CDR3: TGTGCCAGCATCCAACCTACGGCGGTCAGCACAGATACGCAGTATTTT. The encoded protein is CASIQPTAVSTDTQYF.

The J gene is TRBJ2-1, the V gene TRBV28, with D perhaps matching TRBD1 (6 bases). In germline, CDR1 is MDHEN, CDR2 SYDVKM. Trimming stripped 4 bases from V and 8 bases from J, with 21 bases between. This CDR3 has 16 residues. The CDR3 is CASSSLTGSPGDEQFF. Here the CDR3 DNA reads TGTGCCAGCAGTTCTCTGACAGGCTCACCCGGCGATGAGCAGTTCTTC.

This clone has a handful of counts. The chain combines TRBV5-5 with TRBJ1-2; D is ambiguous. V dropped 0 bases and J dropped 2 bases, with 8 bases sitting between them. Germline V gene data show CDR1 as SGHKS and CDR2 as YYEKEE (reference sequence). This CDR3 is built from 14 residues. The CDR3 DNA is TGTGCCAGCAGCTTGGGGGTGGGCAACTATGGCTACACCTTC. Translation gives CASSLGVGNYGYTF. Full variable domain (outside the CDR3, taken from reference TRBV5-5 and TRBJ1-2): DAGVTQSPTHLIKTRGQQVTLRCSPISGHKSVSWYQQVLGQGPQFIFQYYEKEERGRGNFPDRFSARQFPNYSSELNVNALLLGDSALYLCASSLGVGNYGYTFGSGTRLTVV.